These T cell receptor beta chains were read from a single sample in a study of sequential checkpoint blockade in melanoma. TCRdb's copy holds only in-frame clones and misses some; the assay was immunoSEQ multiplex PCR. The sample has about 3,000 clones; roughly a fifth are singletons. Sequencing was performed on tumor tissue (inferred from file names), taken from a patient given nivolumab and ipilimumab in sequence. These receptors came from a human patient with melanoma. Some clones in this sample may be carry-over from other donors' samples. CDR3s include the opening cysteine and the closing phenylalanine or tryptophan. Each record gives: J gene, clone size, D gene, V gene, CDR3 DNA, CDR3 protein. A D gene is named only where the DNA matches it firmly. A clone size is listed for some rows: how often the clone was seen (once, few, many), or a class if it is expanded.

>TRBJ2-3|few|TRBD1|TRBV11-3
TGTGCCAGCAGCCCCTGGGACAGGGAGTTAGCAGATACGCAGTATTTT
CASSPWDRELADTQYF
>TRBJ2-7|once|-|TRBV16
TGTGCCAGCAGCCAGGGGGGGCCGGGGTACGAGCAGTACTTC
CASSQGGPGYEQYF
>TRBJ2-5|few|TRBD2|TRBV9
TGTGCCAGCAGCGTAGACAGCGGGAGAGGAGAGACCCAGTACTTC
CASSVDSGRGETQYF
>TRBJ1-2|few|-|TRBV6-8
TGTGCCAGCACCTCATCCGGGACAACCTATGGCTACACCTTC
CASTSSGTTYGYTF
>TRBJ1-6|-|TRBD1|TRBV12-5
TGTGCCAGCACCCTTGGACAGGGGAATTCACCCCTCCACTTT
CASTLGQGNSPLHF
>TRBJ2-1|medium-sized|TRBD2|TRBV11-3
TGTGCCAGCAGCTTGGAGTATAGCGGGGGGGCTAGGGATGAGCAGTTCTTC
CASSLEYSGGARDEQFF
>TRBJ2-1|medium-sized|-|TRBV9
TGTGCCAGCAGCCAGGGACTTCACAATGAGCAGTTCTTC
CASSQGLHNEQFF
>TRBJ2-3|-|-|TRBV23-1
TGCGCCAGCAGCCAGGACCTAGCGATTGAAACAGATACGCAGTATTTT
CASSQDLAIETDTQYF
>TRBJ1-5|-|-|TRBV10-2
TGCGCCAGCAGTGAGAGTCCGGGGAATAGCAATCAGCCCCAGCATTTT
CASSESPGNSNQPQHF
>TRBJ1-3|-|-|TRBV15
TGTGCCACCAGCAGAGATCTCTTTCGTAGGACGGTCTCTGGAAACACCATATATTTT
CATSRDLFRRTVSGNTIYF
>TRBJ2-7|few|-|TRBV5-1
TGCGCCAGCGGGACCCATAGTCGGGAATACGAGCAGTACTTC
CASGTHSREYEQYF
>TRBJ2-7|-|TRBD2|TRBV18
TGTGCCAGCTCATCTAGCGGGGGCCGAGGGGAGCAGTACTTC
CASSSSGGRGEQYF
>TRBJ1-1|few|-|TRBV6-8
TGTGCCAGCAGTTACCGCAGGGTGAACACTGAAGCTTTCTTT
CASSYRRVNTEAFF
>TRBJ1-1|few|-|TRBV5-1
TGCGCCAGCAGCCCCGCCGGACTGAACACTGAAGCTTTCTTT
CASSPAGLNTEAFF
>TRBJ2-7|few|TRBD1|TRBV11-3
TGTGCCAGCAGCGCCCCAGGGGGCAACTACGAGCAGTACTTC
CASSAPGGNYEQYF
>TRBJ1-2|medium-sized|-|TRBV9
TGTGCCAGCAGCACCGAACCCAGCAGGGGCGGCTATGGCTACACCTTC
CASSTEPSRGGYGYTF
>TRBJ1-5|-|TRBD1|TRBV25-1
TGTGCCAGCAGTGAGACAGGGAAGCAGCCCCAGCATTTT
CASSETGKQPQHF
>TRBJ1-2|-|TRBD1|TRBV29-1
TGCAGCGTTGAAATACAGGGGGCAAAGGGCTACACCTTC
CSVEIQGAKGYTF
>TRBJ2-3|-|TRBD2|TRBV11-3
TGTGCCAGCAGCCACCCCGGGGGGGCCCTTGGAGATACGCAGTATTTT
CASSHPGGALGDTQYF
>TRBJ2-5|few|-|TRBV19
TGTGCCAGTAGTATAAGTCGGGGCAGGGGCGAAGAGACCCAGTACTTC
CASSISRGRGEETQYF
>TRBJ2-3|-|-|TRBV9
TGTGCCAGCAGTGAGGGCGGGGGCCCCTCCGATACGCAGTATTTT
CASSEGGGPSDTQYF
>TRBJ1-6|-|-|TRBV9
TGTGCCAGCAGCGTAGTAGGCCAGACCAATTCACCCCTCCACTTT
CASSVVGQTNSPLHF
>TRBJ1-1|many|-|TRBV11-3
TGTGCCAGCAGAACGGTAGGGCTACAAGATGGGTCCATGAACACTGAAGCTTTCTTT
CASRTVGLQDGSMNTEAFF
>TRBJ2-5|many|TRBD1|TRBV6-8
TGTGCCAGCAGTTACCTAGCTGAGGGGGCGCAAAAGACCCAGTACTTC
CASSYLAEGAQKTQYF
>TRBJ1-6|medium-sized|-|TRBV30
TGTGCCGGAGAGTGGGGATCCTATAATTCACCCCTCCACTTT
CAGEWGSYNSPLHF
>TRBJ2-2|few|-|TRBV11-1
TGTGCCAGCAGCTCAACCAGGGTAAACACCGGGGAGCTGTTTTTT
CASSSTRVNTGELFF
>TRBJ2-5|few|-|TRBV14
TGTGCCAGCAGAGGAGGGGGCAGTGAGACCCAGTACTTC
CASRGGGSETQYF
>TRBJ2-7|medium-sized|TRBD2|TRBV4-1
TGCGCCAGCAGCCAAGCCCCTAGCGGGGGGGAGTACGAGCAGTACTTC
CASSQAPSGGEYEQYF
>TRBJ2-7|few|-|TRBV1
TGCGCCAGCAGCACTAGACAGGATTCCTACGAGCAGTACTTC
CASSTRQDSYEQYF
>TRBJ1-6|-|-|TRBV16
TGTGCCAGCAGCCAAAGCATACCCACCACCGGATCACCCCTCCACTTT
CASSQSIPTTGSPLHF
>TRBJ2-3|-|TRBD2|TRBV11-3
TGTGCCAGCAGCTTAAGTTTTAGAGCGGGGGGGCGGAAAGATACGCAGTATTTT
CASSLSFRAGGRKDTQYF
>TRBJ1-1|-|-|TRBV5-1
TGCGCCAGCAGCTTGTTGGGCCCAGGGAACACTGAAGCTTTCTTT
CASSLLGPGNTEAFF
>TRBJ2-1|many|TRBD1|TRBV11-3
TGTGCCAGCAGCTTAGAGTTTGACAGGGATGAGCAGTTCTTC
CASSLEFDRDEQFF
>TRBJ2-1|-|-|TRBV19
TGTGCCAGTAGTATAGGACGGAGCTCCTACAATGAGCAGTTCTTC
CASSIGRSSYNEQFF
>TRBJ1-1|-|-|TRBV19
TGTGCCAGTAGTCCCTTCCGGGACACAGGGTTGGGGATGAACACTGAAGCTTTCTTT
CASSPFRDTGLGMNTEAFF
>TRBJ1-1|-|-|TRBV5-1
TGCGCCAGCAGCTGGAGCCTGGGACAGAACACTGAAGCTTTCTTT
CASSWSLGQNTEAFF
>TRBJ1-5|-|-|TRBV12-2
TGTGCAAGTCGCTTACGGTCGGGGGATCTACGTAGCAATCAGCCCCAGCATTTT
CASRLRSGDLRSNQPQHF
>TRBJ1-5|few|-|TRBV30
TGTGCCTGGAGTTCAGGCAATCAGCCCCAGCATTTT
CAWSSGNQPQHF
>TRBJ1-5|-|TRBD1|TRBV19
TGTGCCAGTAGCACACAGGGGAGTGGACAGCCCCAGCATTTT
CASSTQGSGQPQHF
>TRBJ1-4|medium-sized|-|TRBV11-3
TGTGCCAGCAGCCAACAGGACCCATTAAATGAAAAACTGTTTTTT
CASSQQDPLNEKLFF
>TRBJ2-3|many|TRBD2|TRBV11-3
TGTGCCAGCAGCACAAGCGGGGGGGGCACAGATACGCAGTATTTT
CASSTSGGGTDTQYF
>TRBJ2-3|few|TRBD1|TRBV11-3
TGTGCCAGCAGCGGACAACAGGGGGCGAGGGCTACGCAGTATTTT
CASSGQQGARATQYF
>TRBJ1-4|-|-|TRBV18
TGTGCCAGCTCACCACCCGGGGGCCGGAATGAAAAACTGTTTTTT
CASSPPGGRNEKLFF